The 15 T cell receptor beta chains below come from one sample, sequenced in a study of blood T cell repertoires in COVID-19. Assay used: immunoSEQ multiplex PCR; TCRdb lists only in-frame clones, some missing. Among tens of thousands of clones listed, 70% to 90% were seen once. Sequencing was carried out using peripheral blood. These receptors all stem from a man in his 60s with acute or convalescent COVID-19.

The CDR3 sequence is CASTEDRGFTEAFF. The CDR3 DNA sequence: TGTGCCAGCACCGAAGACAGGGGTTTCACTGAAGCTTTCTTT. The V and J genes are TRBV7-8 and TRBJ1-1, with 8 bases fitting TRBD1. V trimming: 7 bases; J trimming: 4 bases; junction bases outside the gene matches: 8. The CDR3 has 14 residues. Germline V CDR1 and CDR2: SGHVS, FQNEAQ.

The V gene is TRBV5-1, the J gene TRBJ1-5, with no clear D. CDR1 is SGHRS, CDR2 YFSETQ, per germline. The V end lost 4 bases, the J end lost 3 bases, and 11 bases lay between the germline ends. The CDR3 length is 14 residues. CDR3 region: CASSLGETNQPQHF. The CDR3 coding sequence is TGCGCCAGCAGCCTCGGGGAGACCAATCAGCCCCAGCATTTT.

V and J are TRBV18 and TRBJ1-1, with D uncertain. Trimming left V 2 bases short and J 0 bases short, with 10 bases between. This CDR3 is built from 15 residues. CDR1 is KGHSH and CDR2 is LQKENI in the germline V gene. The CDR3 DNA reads TGTGCCAGCTCACCAGATCTGCGGTTGAACACTGAAGCTTTCTTT. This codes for CASSPDLRLNTEAFF.

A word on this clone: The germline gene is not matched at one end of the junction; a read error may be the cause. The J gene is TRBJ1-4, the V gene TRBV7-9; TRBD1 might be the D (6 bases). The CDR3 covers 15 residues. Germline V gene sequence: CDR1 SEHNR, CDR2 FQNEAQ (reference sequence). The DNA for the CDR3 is TGTGCCAGCAGCTTAGAGCGGACAGCCACTGAAAAACCGTTTTTT. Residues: CASSLERTATEKPFF.

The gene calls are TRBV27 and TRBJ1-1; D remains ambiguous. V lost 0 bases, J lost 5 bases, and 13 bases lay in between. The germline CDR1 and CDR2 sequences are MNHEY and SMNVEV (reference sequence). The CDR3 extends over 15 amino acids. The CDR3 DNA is TGTGCCAGCAGTTTATCCAGGCCGCGAGGGACTGAAGCTTTCTTT. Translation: CASSLSRPRGTEAFF.

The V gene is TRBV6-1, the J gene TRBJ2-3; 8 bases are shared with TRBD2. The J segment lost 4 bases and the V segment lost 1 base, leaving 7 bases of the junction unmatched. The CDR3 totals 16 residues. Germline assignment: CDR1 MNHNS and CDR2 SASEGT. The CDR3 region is CASSEGVGGAADTQYF. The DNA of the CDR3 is TGTGCCAGCAGTGAAGGCGTCGGGGGGGCGGCAGATACGCAGTATTTT.

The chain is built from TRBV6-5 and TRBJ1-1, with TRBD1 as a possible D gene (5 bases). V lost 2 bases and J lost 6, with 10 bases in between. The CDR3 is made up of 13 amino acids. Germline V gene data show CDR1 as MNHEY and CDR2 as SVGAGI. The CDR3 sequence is CASSYRAGPEAFF. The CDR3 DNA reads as TGTGCCAGCAGTTACCGGGCAGGGCCTGAAGCTTTCTTT.

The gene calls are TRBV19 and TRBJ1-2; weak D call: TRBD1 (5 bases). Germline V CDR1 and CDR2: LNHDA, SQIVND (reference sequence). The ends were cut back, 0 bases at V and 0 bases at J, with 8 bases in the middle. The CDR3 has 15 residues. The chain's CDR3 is CASSIDRGANYGYTF. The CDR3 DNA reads TGTGCCAGTAGTATAGATCGGGGGGCTAACTATGGCTACACCTTC.

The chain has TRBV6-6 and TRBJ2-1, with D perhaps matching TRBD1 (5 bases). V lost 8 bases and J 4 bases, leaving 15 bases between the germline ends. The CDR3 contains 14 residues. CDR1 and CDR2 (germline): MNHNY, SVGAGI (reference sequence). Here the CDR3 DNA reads TGTGCCAGCTTTCCGGACATTGTTTACAATGAGCAGTTCTTC. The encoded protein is CASFPDIVYNEQFF.

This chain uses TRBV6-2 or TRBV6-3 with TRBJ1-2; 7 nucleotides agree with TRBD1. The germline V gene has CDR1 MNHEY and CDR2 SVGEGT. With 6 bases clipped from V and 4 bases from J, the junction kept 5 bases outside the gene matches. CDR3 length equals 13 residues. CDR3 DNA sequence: TGTGCCAGCAGCCTAGACAGGGTCTATGGCTACACCTTC. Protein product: CASSLDRVYGYTF.

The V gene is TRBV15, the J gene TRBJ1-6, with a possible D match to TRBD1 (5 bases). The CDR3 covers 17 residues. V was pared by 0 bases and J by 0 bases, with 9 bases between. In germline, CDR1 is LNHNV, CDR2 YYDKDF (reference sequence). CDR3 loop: CATSRDPQGSYNSPLHF. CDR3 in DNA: TGTGCCACCAGCAGAGATCCTCAGGGCTCCTATAATTCACCCCTCCACTTT.

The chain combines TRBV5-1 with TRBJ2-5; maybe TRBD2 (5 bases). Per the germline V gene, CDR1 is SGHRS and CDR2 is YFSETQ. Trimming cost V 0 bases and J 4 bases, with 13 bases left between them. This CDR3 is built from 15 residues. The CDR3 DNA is TGCGCCAGCAGCTTGGGAGCGGTCGGAGGAGAGACCCAGTACTTC. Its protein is CASSLGAVGGETQYF.

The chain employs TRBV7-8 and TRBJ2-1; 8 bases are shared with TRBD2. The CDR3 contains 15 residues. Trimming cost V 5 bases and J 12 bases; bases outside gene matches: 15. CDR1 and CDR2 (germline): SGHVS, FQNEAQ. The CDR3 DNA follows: TGTGCCAGCAGCCCTGGACTAGCTTCCGGCAGAGGGCAGTTCTTC. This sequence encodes CASSPGLASGRGQFF.

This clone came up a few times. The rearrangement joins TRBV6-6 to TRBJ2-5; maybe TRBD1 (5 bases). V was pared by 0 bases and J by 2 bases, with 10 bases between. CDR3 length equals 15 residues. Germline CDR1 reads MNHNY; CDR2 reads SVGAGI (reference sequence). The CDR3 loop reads CASSYSGQGQETQYF. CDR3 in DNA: TGTGCCAGCAGTTACTCGGGGCAGGGACAAGAGACCCAGTACTTC.

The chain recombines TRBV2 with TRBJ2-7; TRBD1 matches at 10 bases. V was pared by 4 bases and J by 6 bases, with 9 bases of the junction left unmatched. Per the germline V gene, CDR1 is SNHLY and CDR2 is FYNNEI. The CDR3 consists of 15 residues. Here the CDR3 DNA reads TGTGCCAGCAGTGGCACCCAGGGACAGGGGCTCGAGCAGTACTTC. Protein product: CASSGTQGQGLEQYF.